These T cell receptor beta chains were read from a single sample in a study of response to subunit inactivated influenza vaccine. TCRdb redid the calling of the RT-PCR reads with MiXCR, one entry per CDR3 protein. The sample lists almost 600,000 distinct CDR3 sequences; 12% to 15% were seen once. The sample was PBMCs from blood, taken about 11 days after vaccination. These receptors were obtained from a man in his forties or fifties who received an inactivated influenza vaccine. CDR3s include the opening cysteine and the closing phenylalanine or tryptophan. The D gene is left open where the match is weak. Size is stated for part of the rows, as once, few or many counts, or as a class when the clone is expanded.

V: TRBV6-2/TRBV6-3
J: TRBJ2-5
size: few
D: TRBD1
CDR3: CASSYSTGTEETQYF
DNA: TGTGCCAGCAGTTACTCGACAGGGACCGAAGAGACCCAGTACTTC

V: TRBV5-1
J: TRBJ2-1
size: many
D: TRBD2
CDR3: CASSLARLAGGDEQFF
DNA: TGCGCCAGCAGCTTGGCCCGGCTAGCGGGAGGGGATGAGCAGTTCTTC

V: TRBV7-9
J: TRBJ2-2
size: NA
D: TRBD1
CDR3: CASSLGFGTGKTGELFF
DNA: TGTGCCAGCAGCTTAGGGTTCGGGACAGGGAAGACCGGGGAGCTGTTTTTT

V: TRBV27
J: TRBJ2-2
size: many
D: TRBD2
CDR3: CASSLLAGGPANTGELFF
DNA: TGTGCCAGCAGTTTACTAGCGGGGGGGCCCGCGAACACCGGGGAGCTGTTTTTT

V: TRBV4-1
J: TRBJ2-5
size: few
D: NA
CDR3: CASSQGGGRVQETQYF
DNA: TGCGCCAGCAGCCAAGGGGGAGGAAGGGTCCAAGAGACCCAGTACTTC

V: TRBV5-1
J: TRBJ1-1
size: many
D: TRBD1
CDR3: CASSLGQGAGTEAFF
DNA: TGCGCCAGCAGCTTGGGGCAGGGGGCTGGCACTGAAGCTTTCTTT

V: TRBV4-2
J: TRBJ1-1
size: few
D: NA
CDR3: CASSQGGTDNTEAFF
DNA: TGTGCCAGCAGCCAAGGAGGGACGGATAACACTGAAGCTTTCTTT

V: TRBV2
J: TRBJ2-3
size: few
D: NA
CDR3: CASKLQGPTDTQYF
DNA: TGTGCCAGCAAATTACAGGGACCCACAGATACGCAGTATTTT

V: TRBV7-2
J: TRBJ2-1
size: few
D: TRBD2
CDR3: CASSLASGRALGEQFF
DNA: TGTGCCAGCAGCTTAGCGAGCGGGAGGGCCTTGGGAGAGCAGTTCTTC

V: TRBV3-1
J: TRBJ2-3
size: NA
D: NA
CDR3: CASSHTRSKTDTQYF
DNA: TGTGCCAGCAGCCATACTCGGTCTAAAACAGATACGCAGTATTTT

V: TRBV10-3
J: TRBJ2-5
size: NA
D: TRBD1
CDR3: CAISDEGQGAETQYF
DNA: TGTGCCATCAGTGACGAGGGACAGGGAGCCGAGACCCAGTACTTC

V: TRBV20-1
J: TRBJ2-7
size: many
D: NA
CDR3: CSAPGHAYEQYF
DNA: TGCAGTGCTCCGGGACACGCTTACGAGCAGTACTTC

V: TRBV20-1
J: TRBJ1-6
size: NA
D: TRBD1
CDR3: CSAEPPGQGGSPLHF
DNA: TGCAGTGCGGAGCCCCCGGGACAGGGGGGCTCACCCCTCCACTTT

V: TRBV28
J: TRBJ2-2
size: NA
D: NA
CDR3: CASSLTATGELFF
DNA: TGTGCCAGCAGTTTGACCGCCACCGGGGAGCTGTTTTTT

V: TRBV2
J: TRBJ1-2
size: NA
D: TRBD1
CDR3: CASSAGTGGVYTF
DNA: TGTGCCAGCAGCGCCGGGACAGGGGGCGTCTACACCTTC

V: TRBV4-3
J: TRBJ2-1
size: NA
D: NA
CDR3: CASSQARGASYNEQFF
DNA: TGCGCCAGCAGCCAGGCCCGGGGTGCTTCCTACAATGAGCAGTTCTTC

V: TRBV29-1
J: TRBJ2-3
size: few
D: TRBD2
CDR3: CSVALAGVQDTQYF
DNA: TGCAGCGTTGCCCTAGCGGGGGTTCAAGATACGCAGTATTTT

V: TRBV3-1
J: TRBJ2-6
size: many
D: NA
CDR3: CASSPRFSGANVLTF
DNA: TGTGCCAGCAGCCCGAGATTCTCTGGGGCCAACGTCCTGACTTTC

V: TRBV6-5
J: TRBJ2-1
size: NA
D: TRBD2
CDR3: CASSYGTSGTYEQFF
DNA: TGTGCCAGCAGCTATGGGACTAGCGGGACCTATGAGCAGTTCTTC

V: TRBV20-1
J: TRBJ1-6
size: many
D: TRBD1
CDR3: CSARLAGQNNSPLHF
DNA: TGCAGTGCTAGACTAGCGGGACAGAATAATTCACCCCTCCACTTT

V: TRBV28
J: TRBJ1-2
size: NA
D: NA
CDR3: CASTTGWQGYGYTF
DNA: TGTGCCAGCACAACGGGGTGGCAGGGATATGGCTACACCTTC

V: TRBV7-2
J: TRBJ2-7
size: few
D: TRBD2
CDR3: CASSLAAGAGGRHEQYF
DNA: TGTGCCAGCAGCTTAGCGGCTGGGGCGGGGGGCAGGCACGAGCAGTACTTC

V: TRBV5-1
J: TRBJ2-5
size: few
D: NA
CDR3: CASSLEVTRETQYF
DNA: TGCGCCAGCAGCTTGGAAGTGACAAGGGAGACCCAGTACTTC

V: TRBV4-1
J: TRBJ1-6
size: many
D: NA
CDR3: CASSQDSGRRYYNSPLHF
DNA: TGCGCCAGCAGCCAAGATTCGGGCAGGCGATACTATAATTCACCCCTCCACTTT

V: TRBV20-1
J: TRBJ2-3
size: few
D: NA
CDR3: CSARVGSADTQYF
DNA: TGCAGTGCTAGAGTCGGTAGCGCAGATACGCAGTATTTT

V: TRBV29-1
J: TRBJ2-3
size: NA
D: NA
CDR3: CSAGGASSTQYF
DNA: TGCAGCGCGGGGGGCGCCTCAAGTACGCAGTATTTT

V: TRBV7-8
J: TRBJ2-1
size: NA
D: TRBD2
CDR3: CASSSPDSERLASYNEQFF
DNA: TGTGCCAGCAGCTCCCCCGACAGTGAGAGACTAGCGAGCTACAATGAGCAGTTCTTC

V: TRBV6-1
J: TRBJ1-2
size: few
D: NA
CDR3: CASSGRGWNYGYTF
DNA: TGTGCCAGCAGTGGGAGAGGGTGGAACTATGGCTACACCTTC

V: TRBV27
J: TRBJ2-3
size: many
D: NA
CDR3: CASATGSTDTQYF
DNA: TGTGCCAGCGCAACAGGGAGCACAGATACGCAGTATTTT